A selection of T cell receptor beta chains follows, all from one sample in a study of T cell repertoires in cytomegalovirus infection. TCRdb re-called the reads with MiXCR, one entry per CDR3 protein. The sample includes about 71,000 distinct CDR3 sequences, roughly 20% of them seen just once. These receptors are not linked to any known antigen. This specimen consisted of CD8+ T cells from cultured PBMCs, obtained from culture after CMV antigen stimulation. These receptors came from a human donor in good health (CMV status not recorded). Some clones in this sample may be carry-over from other donors' samples. Each CDR3 is given with its conserved first and last residue. The D gene is left open where the match is weak. Clone size appears in some rows only: once, few, many, or a class for an expanded clone.

D	V	J	size	CDR3	DNA
-	TRBV6-2/TRBV6-3	TRBJ2-1	few	CASSYPLQGGQFF	TGTGCCAGCAGTTACCCTCTCCAGGGGGGACAGTTCTTC
TRBD1	TRBV7-8	TRBJ2-5	few	CASRGQNRGLEETQYF	TGTGCCAGCAGGGGACAAAACAGGGGGCTAGAAGAGACCCAGTACTTC
TRBD2	TRBV4-1	TRBJ2-7	few	CASSQEGEGYEQYF	TGCGCCAGCAGCCAAGAGGGGGAGGGCTACGAGCAGTACTTC
-	TRBV7-8	TRBJ1-2	few	CASSEDVGDYGYTF	TGTGCCAGCAGCGAAGACGTTGGGGACTATGGCTACACCTTC
TRBD1	TRBV4-1	TRBJ2-5	-	CASSPFDRGETQYF	TGCGCCAGCAGCCCCTTTGACAGGGGAGAGACCCAGTACTTC
TRBD1	TRBV7-8	TRBJ2-2	few	CASSLRGRWDTGELFF	TGTGCCAGCAGCTTAAGGGGGCGATGGGACACCGGGGAGCTGTTTTTT
-	TRBV18	TRBJ1-5	-	CASSPPGRINQPQHF	TGTGCCAGCTCACCACCCGGTAGAATCAATCAGCCCCAGCATTTT
TRBD2	TRBV20-1	TRBJ2-1	-	CSAEGTSSYNEQFF	TGCAGTGCTGAAGGGACTAGCTCCTACAATGAGCAGTTCTTC
TRBD1	TRBV7-6	TRBJ1-5	few	CASSLWDSGQPQHF	TGTGCCAGCAGCTTATGGGACAGCGGCCAGCCCCAGCATTTC
TRBD1	TRBV7-2	TRBJ2-1	few	CASSPPWDRGRASSYNEQFF	TGTGCCAGCAGCCCCCCGTGGGACAGGGGGCGGGCGAGCTCCTACAATGAGCAGTTCTTC
-	TRBV7-2	TRBJ1-2	-	CASSSSDTRLWYGYTF	TGTGCCAGCAGCTCCTCGGACACCCGACTTTGGTATGGCTACACCTTC
-	TRBV6-5	TRBJ1-2	many	CASSYSGRVTSNYGYTF	TGTGCCAGCAGTTACTCGGGCAGGGTGACTTCTAACTATGGCTACACCTTC
-	TRBV20-1	TRBJ2-5	few	CSAPVMFLQETQYF	TGCAGTGCTCCCGTGATGTTCTTGCAAGAGACCCAGTACTTC
-	TRBV28	TRBJ1-4	few	CASRDRGDEKLFF	TGTGCCAGCAGGGACAGAGGGGATGAAAAACTGTTTTTT
-	TRBV6-2/TRBV6-3	TRBJ2-3	-	CASSYKWGGRGTDTQYF	TGTGCCAGCAGTTACAAATGGGGGGGGCGCGGCACAGATACGCAGTATTTT
-	TRBV12-3/TRBV12-4	TRBJ1-1	few	CASTSGGLNTEAFF	TGTGCCAGCACCTCGGGGGGCCTGAACACTGAAGCTTTCTTT
-	TRBV7-6	TRBJ2-3	few	CASSTDTQYF	TGTGCCAGCAGCACAGATACGCAGTATTTT
-	TRBV7-6	TRBJ2-1	-	CASSSTVPYNEQFF	TGTGCCAGCAGCTCTACGGTTCCCTACAATGAGCAGTTCTTC
-	TRBV4-3	TRBJ2-5	many	CASSQDEQGRMETQYF	TGCGCCAGCAGCCAAGATGAACAGGGGAGGATGGAGACCCAGTACTTC
TRBD1	TRBV6-1	TRBJ1-5	-	CASSPSGTGSYGGNQPQHF	TGTGCCAGCAGCCCATCCGGGACAGGGTCATACGGGGGCAATCAGCCCCAGCATTTT
-	TRBV7-8	TRBJ1-1	few	CASSVGQGALNTEAFF	TGTGCCAGCAGCGTCGGGCAGGGCGCCCTGAACACTGAAGCTTTCTTT
TRBD1	TRBV24-1	TRBJ2-7	-	CATSDPGQGSYEQYF	TGTGCCACCAGTGACCCCGGACAGGGAAGCTACGAGCAGTACTTC
-	TRBV6-1	TRBJ2-7	-	CASSSIMTFYEQYF	TGTGCCAGCAGTTCCATTATGACTTTCTACGAGCAGTACTTC
-	TRBV12-3/TRBV12-4	TRBJ1-2	few	CASSLAGNYGYTF	TGTGCCAGCAGTCTCGCTGGAAACTATGGCTACACCTTC
TRBD2	TRBV11-2	TRBJ2-1	-	CASSLLRGGNPNYNEQFF	TGTGCCAGCAGCTTACTTCGCGGGGGGAATCCGAACTACAATGAGCAGTTCTTC
-	TRBV7-6	TRBJ1-6	few	CASSPETGATYNSPLHF	TGTGCCAGCAGCCCCGAAACGGGGGCTACCTATAATTCACCCCTCCACTTT
-	TRBV6-1	TRBJ1-1	-	CASSEKGQTEAFF	TGTGCCAGCAGTGAAAAGGGCCAGACTGAAGCTTTCTTT
-	TRBV7-9	TRBJ1-1	few	CASSPRGKTEAFF	TGTGCCAGCAGCCCCCGGGGAAAAACTGAAGCTTTCTTT
-	TRBV6-2/TRBV6-3	TRBJ2-3	-	CASSELPGSDTQYF	TGTGCCAGCAGTGAATTGCCGGGGTCAGATACGCAGTATTTT
TRBD2	TRBV7-2	TRBJ2-4	few	CASSLLAGGGTKNIQYF	TGTGCCAGCAGCCTACTAGCGGGGGGGGGAACCAAAAACATTCAGTACTTC
-	TRBV6-2/TRBV6-3	TRBJ2-3	-	CASSPLEGGRPPDTQYF	TGTGCCAGCAGCCCCTTGGAGGGGGGGAGGCCCCCAGATACGCAGTATTTT
-	TRBV9	TRBJ2-3	-	CASSVGSKPSTDTQYF	TGTGCCAGCAGCGTAGGCAGCAAACCTAGCACAGATACGCAGTATTTT
TRBD1	TRBV12-3/TRBV12-4	TRBJ1-2	-	CASSQGQIFNYGYTF	TGTGCCAGCAGTCAGGGACAGATTTTTAACTATGGCTACACCTTC
-	TRBV7-2	TRBJ2-7	many	CASSLSYEQYF	TGTGCCAGCAGCCTCTCCTACGAGCAGTACTTC
TRBD1	TRBV12-3/TRBV12-4	TRBJ2-1	-	CASSPDRNEQFF	TGTGCCAGCAGCCCGGACAGGAATGAGCAGTTCTTC
-	TRBV7-8	TRBJ2-1	-	CASSLYGESSYNEQFF	TGTGCCAGCAGCTTATACGGGGAAAGCTCCTACAATGAGCAGTTCTTC
-	TRBV9	TRBJ1-4	-	CASSPGTNEKLFF	TGTGCCAGCAGCCCCGGAACGAATGAAAAACTGTTTTTT
-	TRBV27	TRBJ1-5	many	CASSFYNQPQHF	TGTGCCAGCAGTTTCTACAATCAGCCCCAGCATTTT
-	TRBV9	TRBJ2-1	-	CASNPGRSIDEQFF	TGTGCCAGCAACCCGGGGAGATCGATTGATGAGCAGTTCTTC
-	TRBV7-8	TRBJ1-1	-	CASSREVNTEAFF	TGTGCCAGCAGCAGAGAAGTGAACACTGAAGCTTTCTTT
TRBD1	TRBV7-6	TRBJ1-5	few	CASSQGGTGIQPQHF	TGTGCCAGCAGCCAGGGGGGCACGGGCATACAGCCCCAGCATTTT
-	TRBV4-3	TRBJ1-1	few	CASSQPERPNAEAFF	TGCGCCAGCAGCCAACCGGAGAGACCGAACGCTGAAGCTTTCTTT
-	TRBV28	TRBJ2-5	few	CASSTWRQQETQYF	TGTGCCAGCAGTACTTGGAGGCAACAAGAGACCCAGTACTTC
-	TRBV12-3/TRBV12-4	TRBJ1-2	-	CASSLTGADYGYTF	TGTGCCAGCAGTTTAACGGGCGCAGACTATGGCTACACCTTC
-	TRBV12-3/TRBV12-4	TRBJ1-5	few	CASTPRGDSNQPQHF	TGTGCCAGCACCCCACGGGGAGATAGCAATCAGCCCCAGCATTTT
-	TRBV14	TRBJ2-7	-	CASSPDLRQGGNYEQYF	TGTGCCAGCAGCCCGGATTTGAGACAGGGAGGTAACTACGAGCAGTACTTC
TRBD1	TRBV11-3	TRBJ2-7	-	CASSPGQGPYEQYF	TGTGCCAGCAGCCCGGGACAGGGCCCCTACGAGCAGTACTTC
TRBD2	TRBV4-1	TRBJ2-7	few	CASSQDWAGAYEQYF	TGCGCCAGCAGCCAAGATTGGGCGGGGGCCTACGAGCAGTACTTC
-	TRBV7-8	TRBJ1-5	-	CASSSPGQGRNQPQHF	TGTGCCAGCAGCTCCCCTGGCCAGGGTCGCAATCAGCCCCAGCATTTT
TRBD1	TRBV7-2	TRBJ1-5	-	CASSTQTGEGNQPQHF	TGTGCCAGCAGCACCCAGACAGGGGAGGGAAATCAGCCCCAGCATTTT
-	TRBV12-3/TRBV12-4	TRBJ1-5	-	CASSLALGGQPQHF	TGTGCCAGCAGTTTAGCGCTGGGAGGCCAGCCCCAGCATTTT
-	TRBV10-2	TRBJ1-1	few	CASSESRGTEAFF	TGCGCCAGCAGTGAGTCTCGGGGCACTGAAGCTTTCTTT
TRBD1	TRBV4-1	TRBJ1-2	-	CASSQTTGVWDGYTF	TGCGCCAGCAGCCAAACGACAGGGGTCTGGGATGGCTACACCTTC
-	TRBV27	TRBJ1-6	-	CDSKIGVVSPLHF	TGTGACAGCAAGATTGGGGTGGTGTCACCCCTCCACTTT
-	TRBV11-2	TRBJ2-7	-	CASSPFPGSYEQYF	TGTGCCAGCAGCCCTTTCCCGGGATCCTACGAGCAGTACTTC
TRBD2	TRBV12-3/TRBV12-4	TRBJ2-5	-	CASSWGGAGETQYF	TGTGCCAGCAGCTGGGGAGGGGCTGGGGAGACCCAGTACTTC
-	TRBV19	TRBJ2-1	-	CASSTEYNEQFF	TGTGCCAGTAGTACGGAATACAATGAGCAGTTCTTC
TRBD2	TRBV12-5	TRBJ2-1	-	CASGLGAGVLYNEQFF	TGTGCTAGTGGTTTAGGGGCGGGGGTTCTCTACAATGAGCAGTTCTTC
-	TRBV6-5	TRBJ2-1	many	CASSYEEGEQFF	TGTGCCAGCAGTTACGAGGAGGGTGAGCAGTTCTTC